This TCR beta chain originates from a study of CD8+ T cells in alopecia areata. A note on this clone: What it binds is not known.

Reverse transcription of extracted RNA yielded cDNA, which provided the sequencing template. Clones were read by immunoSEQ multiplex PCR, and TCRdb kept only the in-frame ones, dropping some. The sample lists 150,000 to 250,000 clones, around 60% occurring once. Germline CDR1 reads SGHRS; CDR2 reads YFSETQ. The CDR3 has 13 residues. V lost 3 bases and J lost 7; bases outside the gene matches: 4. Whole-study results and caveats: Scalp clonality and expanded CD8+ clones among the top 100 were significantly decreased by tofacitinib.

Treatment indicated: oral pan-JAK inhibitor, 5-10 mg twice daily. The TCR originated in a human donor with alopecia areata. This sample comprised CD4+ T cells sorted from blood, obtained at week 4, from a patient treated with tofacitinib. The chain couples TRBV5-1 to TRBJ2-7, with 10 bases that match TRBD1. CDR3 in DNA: TGCGCCAGCAGCTCCGGGACAGGGGATGAGCAGTACTTC. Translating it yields CASSSGTGDEQYF.